Presented here are 23 T cell receptor beta chains from one specimen sequenced in a study of blood T cells in healthy people across ages. PCR was performed a second time for about 6 to 12 cycles using a sample-barcoded 5' primer and a J-beta primer mix. In TCRdb, the 5' RACE reads were re-called with MiXCR into one record per CDR3 protein. The sample consists of 1.5 million to 2 million distinct CDR3 sequences, roughly 50% of them appearing once. Specimen: blood. These receptors all stem from a woman aged 40-49 years in good health.

This chain uses TRBV7-2 with TRBJ1-4; D is uncertain. The CDR3 consists of 14 residues. From germline, CDR1 is SGHTA and CDR2 FQGNSA. The V gene lost 4 bases and the J gene lost 7 bases, with 13 bases spanning the gap. CDR3 sequence (DNA): TGTGCCAGCAGCTCGGCAGGCCAATTTGAAAAACTGTTTTTT. It translates to CASSSAGQFEKLFF.

The chain joins TRBV3-1 to TRBJ2-1; tentatively, D is TRBD2 (6 bases). V lost 1 base and J lost 5, with 18 bases in between. The CDR3 has 17 residues. Germline V lookup: CDR1 LGHDT, CDR2 YNNKEL (reference sequence). The DNA of the CDR3 is TGTGCCAGCAGCCAAGCGAAAAGACTAGTCGGCCACAATGAGCAGTTCTTC. Protein product: CASSQAKRLVGHNEQFF.

CDR3 sequence reads: CASSLPGTAEQFF. In nucleotides, the CDR3 is TGCGCCAGCAGTCTACCCGGGACAGCCGAGCAGTTCTTC. The chain carries TRBV4-1 and TRBJ2-1, with TRBD1 identical over 7 bases. CDR1 and CDR2 from the germline V gene are MGHRA and YSYEKL. The length of the CDR3 is 13 residues. V dropped 6 bases and J dropped 10; count of bases not matched to a gene: 9.

Comment on this clonotype: A much larger clone is a single base away; this may be a read error. J is TRBJ2-1 and V is TRBV7-8; 12 bases agree with TRBD2. V shed 5 bases, J shed 6 bases, and the junction held 2 bases outside the gene matches. The CDR3 consists of 14 residues. Germline CDR1 SGHVS, CDR2 FQNEAQ. In DNA, the CDR3 is TGTGCCAGCAGCGCTAGCGGGGGGGTCAATGAGCAGTTCTTC. Encoded protein: CASSASGGVNEQFF.

A few counts support this clonotype. The chain recombines TRBV20-1 with TRBJ2-3; the match to TRBD1 covers 7 bases. V was clipped by 4 bases and J by 5 bases; unmatched bases: 12. The CDR3 runs 15 residues. Germline V CDR1 and CDR2: DFQATT, SNEGSKA (reference sequence). The CDR3 loop reads CSAIVVRGRVDTQYF. CDR3 bases: TGCAGTGCTATAGTGGTGAGGGGGCGAGTAGATACGCAGTATTTT.

In this sample, this clonotype turned up a few times. V and J are TRBV27 and TRBJ1-2; a weak D match, TRBD1 (6 bases). The germline V gene encodes CDR1 MNHEY and CDR2 SMNVEV (reference sequence). CDR3 length: 17 amino acids. V was trimmed by 3 bases and J by 8 bases, leaving 25 bases between them. This chain's CDR3 is CASSFVVPLGQRDGYTF. As DNA, the CDR3 is TGTGCCAGCAGTTTTGTCGTACCCCTAGGACAGCGGGACGGCTACACCTTC.

The chain links TRBV13 to TRBJ2-3, with a weak D call TRBD2 (6 bases). This CDR3 contains 14 residues. Germline values: CDR1 PRHDT, CDR2 FYEKMQ (reference sequence). The germline V and J ends were trimmed by 7 bases and 2 bases, with 13 bases remaining between them. DNA for the CDR3: TGTGCCAGCAACACGGGACTCATCACAGATACGCAGTATTTT. Its translation: CASNTGLITDTQYF.

This clonotype showed up just a few times. The V gene is TRBV2, the J gene TRBJ2-5; 10 bases are shared with TRBD1. J was trimmed by 4 bases and V by 8 bases; bases with no gene match: 4. CDR1 and CDR2 from the germline V gene are SNHLY and FYNNEI. The length of the CDR3 is 13 residues. The CDR3 spells CASGDRGRETQYF. The DNA of the CDR3 is TGTGCCAGCGGGGACAGGGGTCGAGAGACCCAGTACTTC.

This clonotype was observed a handful of times. The chain's CDR3 is CSAKAGTGNYGYTF. The DNA for the CDR3 is TGCAGTGCTAAAGCCGGGACAGGGAACTATGGCTACACCTTC. This chain links TRBV20-1 with TRBJ1-2; TRBD1 matches at 9 bases. V gave up 4 bases and J gave up 2 bases; unmatched junction bases: 5. The CDR3 runs to 14 residues. The germline V gene encodes CDR1 DFQATT and CDR2 SNEGSKA (reference sequence).

The J gene is TRBJ2-4, the V gene TRBV6-6; TRBD1 matches 9 bases. The germline V gene encodes CDR1 MNHNY and CDR2 SVGAGI (reference sequence). V lost 4 bases to trimming and J lost 9 bases; unmatched junction nucleotides: 13. The CDR3 contains 16 residues. The CDR3 spells CASSLTGTGSEGIQYF. The CDR3 nucleotides are TGTGCCAGCAGTTTAACCGGGACAGGGAGCGAAGGCATTCAGTACTTC.

V usage is TRBV11-2 and J usage is TRBJ1-1; D remains unclear. V lost 0 bases to trimming and J lost 3 bases, with 11 bases between them. Germline loops: CDR1 SGHAT, CDR2 FQNNGV. The CDR3 is 15 residues long. In DNA, the CDR3 is TGTGCCAGCAGCTTAGATCCGGGGAGGGACACTGAAGCTTTCTTT. It codes for CASSLDPGRDTEAFF.

V gene TRBV4-3 combines with J gene TRBJ2-7; D uncertain. With 1 base removed from V and 4 bases from J, the gap between germline ends came to 17 bases. Germline CDR1 reads LGHNA; CDR2 reads YSLEER. The length of the CDR3 is 16 residues. CDR3: CASSQARFGVGYEQYF. For the CDR3, the DNA is TGCGCCAGCAGCCAAGCTCGGTTTGGGGTAGGGTACGAGCAGTACTTC.

This clonotype was counted between two and nine times. This chain uses TRBV7-2 with TRBJ1-2; 7 bases map to TRBD1. The CDR3 has 13 residues. The V and J ends lost 4 bases and 8 bases, in that order; junction bases with no gene match: 7. CDR1 and CDR2 from the germline V gene are SGHTA and FQGNSA. DNA for the CDR3: TGTGCCAGCAGCTCACAGGGGATCGAAGGCTACACCTTC. Translated, it gives CASSSQGIEGYTF.

The chain uses TRBV6-2 or TRBV6-3 and TRBJ2-4; the match to TRBD2 covers 11 bases. TRBJ2-7 explains the end of the DNA better; the J call may be wrong. Looked up from germline, CDR1 is MNHEY and CDR2 is SVGEGT. This CDR3 spans 16 amino acids. The CDR3 DNA sequence: TGTGCCAGCAGTCCAAGGACTAGCGGGCCCTCCTACGAGCAGTACTTC. It is translated as CASSPRTSGPSYEQYF.

The chain recombines TRBV15 with TRBJ2-5; no reliable D call. In germline, CDR1 is LNHNV, CDR2 YYDKDF (reference sequence). V was shortened by 6 bases and J by 1 base, with 12 bases between the two germline ends. This CDR3 has 14 amino acids. The CDR3, as DNA: TGTGCCACCAGGGGAAAACCAGTCCAAGAGACCCAGTACTTC. Translating it yields CATRGKPVQETQYF. The variable domain in full, completed from reference TRBV15 and TRBJ2-5, reads DAMVIQNPRYQVTQFGKPVTLSCSQTLNHNVMYWYQQKSSQAPKLLFHYYDKDFNNEADTPDNFQSRRPNTSFCFLDIRSPGLGDTAMYLCATRGKPVQETQYFGPGTRLLVL.

This rearrangement joins TRBV7-9 to TRBJ2-7; 7 positions agree with TRBD1. The CDR3 covers 14 residues. Looked up from germline, CDR1 is SEHNR and CDR2 is FQNEAQ (reference sequence). J gave up 6 bases and V 5 bases, and 10 bases lay outside the gene matches. CDR3 DNA: TGTGCCAGCAGCCCCTTGACAGGGCGCGTCGAGCAGTACTTC. Amino acids: CASSPLTGRVEQYF.

This chain uses TRBV10-3 with TRBJ1-1; D remains unclear. Germline V CDR1 and CDR2: ENHRY, SYGVKD. Deletions cut 10 bases from V and 5 bases from J, with 23 bases between. The CDR3 has 15 residues. CDR3 nucleotide sequence: TGTGCCACGGCCACCCCCACGGGCGCGGGGACTGAAGCTTTCTTT. As protein: CATATPTGAGTEAFF.

The CDR3 DNA reads as TGTGCCAGCAGTCCCCTAACGGTTATCTACGAGCAGTACTTC. It codes for CASSPLTVIYEQYF. The chain recombines TRBV28 with TRBJ2-7; no reliable D call. Germline assignment: CDR1 MDHEN and CDR2 SYDVKM. This CDR3 contains 14 residues. Trimming pared 5 bases from V and 3 bases from J, leaving 14 bases between.

CDR3 amino acids: CASSLAGLKTQYF. In DNA form, the CDR3 reads TGTGCCAGCAGCTTAGCGGGGCTAAAGACCCAGTACTTC. The rearrangement uses TRBV7-9 and TRBJ2-5; D perhaps matches TRBD1 (5 bases). Germline CDR1 SEHNR, CDR2 FQNEAQ (reference sequence). CDR3 length: 13 amino acids. Trimming pared 0 bases from V and 6 bases from J, leaving 8 bases between.

Turning to this clonotype: Germline is not matched at one junction end, which may reflect a read error. The chain carries TRBV12-3 or TRBV12-4 and TRBJ2-3; 8 nucleotides agree with TRBD2. The CDR3 loop spans 17 amino acids. CDR3 coding DNA: TGTGCCAGCAGTTTAGCGCTTACTAGCGGAGCCACAGATACGCAGTATTTC. This gives the protein CASSLALTSGATDTQYF.

The chain combines TRBV14 with TRBJ1-2; no clear D. V shed 0 bases and J shed 9 bases, with 17 bases lying between them. From germline, CDR1 is SGHDN and CDR2 FVKESK. The CDR3 loop spans 15 amino acids. CDR3 in amino acids: CASSQEESTLVSYTF. The CDR3 DNA sequence: TGTGCCAGCAGCCAAGAAGAGTCGACGTTGGTCAGCTACACCTTC.

The chain links TRBV6-5 to TRBJ2-1; weak D call: TRBD2 (5 bases). This CDR3 has 12 residues. V was cut by 2 bases and J by 10 bases, with 9 bases left in between. Germline assignment: CDR1 MNHEY and CDR2 SVGAGI. CDR3 sequence: CASSYGSGEQFF. CDR3 coding DNA: TGTGCCAGCAGTTACGGATCGGGGGAGCAGTTCTTC.

The V gene is TRBV18, the J gene TRBJ2-5, with no clear D. The CDR3 is made up of 13 amino acids. Germline loops: CDR1 KGHSH, CDR2 LQKENI. V lost 3 bases and J 5 bases, leaving 10 bases between the germline ends. The CDR3 DNA is TGTGCCAGCTCACCTGAGTTGGGGGAGACCCAGTACTTC. Protein sequence: CASSPELGETQYF.